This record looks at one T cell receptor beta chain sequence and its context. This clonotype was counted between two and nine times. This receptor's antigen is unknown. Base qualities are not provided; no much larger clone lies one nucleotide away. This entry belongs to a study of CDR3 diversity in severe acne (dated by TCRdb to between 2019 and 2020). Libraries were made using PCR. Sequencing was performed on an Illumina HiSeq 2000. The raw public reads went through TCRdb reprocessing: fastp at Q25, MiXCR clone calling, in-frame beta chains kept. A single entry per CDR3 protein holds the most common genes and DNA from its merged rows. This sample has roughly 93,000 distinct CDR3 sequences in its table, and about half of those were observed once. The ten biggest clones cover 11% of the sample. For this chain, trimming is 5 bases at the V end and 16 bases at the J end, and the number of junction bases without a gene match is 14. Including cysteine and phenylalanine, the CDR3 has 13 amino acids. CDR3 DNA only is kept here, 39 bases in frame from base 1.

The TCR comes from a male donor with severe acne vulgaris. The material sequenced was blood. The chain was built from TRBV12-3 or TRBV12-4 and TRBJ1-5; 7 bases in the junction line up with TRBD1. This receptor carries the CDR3 CASSEGKGALHHF. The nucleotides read TGTGCCAGCAGTGAGGGGAAGGGGGCCCTACACCATTTT.